The rows below give T cell receptor beta chains drawn from one sample of a study of blood T cells in healthy people across ages. TCRdb re-called the 5' RACE reads with MiXCR, one entry per CDR3 protein. This sample has 600,000 to 800,000 distinct CDR3 sequences, with around 20% found just once. Sequencing input: blood. These receptors were obtained from a man in his 70s in good health. Both conserved end residues are part of each CDR3. The order of the fields is J gene, D gene, V gene, clone size, CDR3 DNA, CDR3 protein. The D gene is left open where the match is weak. Clone size is stated in some rows and not others, as once, few, many or a class when expanded.

TRBJ2-7,NA,TRBV3-1,few,TGTGCCAGCAGCCAAGCTTCCTACGAGCAGCACTTC,CASSQASYEQHF
TRBJ2-5,NA,TRBV2,NA,TGTGCCACCTCAGGAGAACAAGAGACCCAGTACTTC,CATSGEQETQYF
TRBJ2-6,NA,TRBV15,NA,TGTGCCACCAGCAGAGAGGGTTCTGGGGCCAACGTCCTGACTTTC,CATSREGSGANVLTF
TRBJ1-1,TRBD1,TRBV5-1,NA,TGCGCCAGCAGCCTCCGGGACAGCACTGAAGCTTTCTTT,CASSLRDSTEAFF
TRBJ1-3,NA,TRBV7-3,many,TGTGCCAGCAGCTTCCGGGCAGAGGAGTACTCTGGAAACACCATATATTTT,CASSFRAEEYSGNTIYF
TRBJ2-7,NA,TRBV2,few,TGTGCCAGCAGTGAAGTGAGGGAGCGAACCTACGAGCAGTACTTC,CASSEVRERTYEQYF
TRBJ2-1,TRBD2,TRBV20-1,few,TGCAGTGCTAGCGGGCTAGCGGGCAGCTCCTACAATGAGCAGTTCTTC,CSASGLAGSSYNEQFF
TRBJ2-2,NA,TRBV10-3,once,TGTGCCATCAGCGGACAGCCCACCGGGGAGCTGTTTTTT,CAISGQPTGELFF
TRBJ2-3,NA,TRBV20-1,NA,TGCAGTTCTAGAGATCTGATAACGGGAAAAACAGATACGCAGTATTTT,CSSRDLITGKTDTQYF
TRBJ2-7,NA,TRBV3-1,many,TGTGCCAGCAGCCAAGGCACCTACGAGCAGTACTTC,CASSQGTYEQYF
TRBJ2-1,NA,TRBV3-1,few,TGTGCCAGCAGCCCCCGGGACTTTGACAATGAGCAGTTCTTC,CASSPRDFDNEQFF
TRBJ2-7,NA,TRBV6-6,few,TGTGCCAGCAGTTACGGCCCCCAGGACGAGCAGTACTTC,CASSYGPQDEQYF
TRBJ2-7,TRBD1,TRBV11-1,few,TGTGCCAGCAGCTTAGCGGGACAGGGGTCACCGAACGAGCAGTACTTC,CASSLAGQGSPNEQYF
TRBJ2-7,NA,TRBV20-1,NA,TGCAGTGCTGGCGAAGGGACCTCCTACGAGCAGTACTTC,CSAGEGTSYEQYF
TRBJ2-5,NA,TRBV6-2/TRBV6-3,few,TGTGCCAGCAGTCAAGGACTGGGCCACGGGACCCAGTACTTC,CASSQGLGHGTQYF
TRBJ2-2,TRBD1,TRBV3-1,NA,TGTGCCAGCAGCCAATGGGACAGGGGTTACACCGGGGAGCTGTTTTTT,CASSQWDRGYTGELFF
TRBJ2-3,TRBD2,TRBV7-2,NA,TGTGCCAGCAGCGCCTATGCGGGGGATAGCACAGATACGCAGTATTTT,CASSAYAGDSTDTQYF
TRBJ1-6,TRBD1,TRBV2,NA,TGTGCCAGCAGCGTCGACAGGGACTCTTATAATTCACCCCTCCACTTT,CASSVDRDSYNSPLHF
TRBJ2-3,TRBD2,TRBV7-3,once,TGTGCCAGCAGCCCGCCGGGACTAGCGGGAGCACATACGCAGTATTTT,CASSPPGLAGAHTQYF
TRBJ2-5,NA,TRBV3-1,NA,TGTGCCAGCAGCCAATTTAAGGGGCTAGCCCGGGGAGAGGCCCAGTACTTC,CASSQFKGLARGEAQYF
TRBJ1-2,TRBD1,TRBV20-1,NA,TGCAGTGCTAGAAATGACAGGGGAGGTGACTATGGCTACACCTTC,CSARNDRGGDYGYTF
TRBJ1-6,TRBD1,TRBV7-2,many,TGTGCCAGCAGCTCGGGACAGGGCGTTTTTGCACCCCTCCACTTT,CASSSGQGVFAPLHF
TRBJ2-7,TRBD2,TRBV5-1,NA,TGCGCCAGCAGCTTGGGCGGACTAGCGGGAGTGTACGAGCAGTACTTC,CASSLGGLAGVYEQYF
TRBJ2-7,TRBD1,TRBV28,NA,TGTGCCAGCATTCCTGACAGGGGGGGTCTATACGAGCAGTACTTC,CASIPDRGGLYEQYF
TRBJ2-7,TRBD2,TRBV18,many,TGTGCCAGCTCAGAGGACAGGACCGGGACTAGCGGCTCCTACGAGCAGTACTTC,CASSEDRTGTSGSYEQYF
TRBJ2-5,NA,TRBV6-1,NA,TGTGCCAGCAGTGAAGTTCGGAGTTTTCGGTTCTTC,CASSEVRSFRFF
TRBJ2-7,NA,TRBV4-2,many,TGTGCCAGCAGCCCCACCACAGGGACCTACGAGCAGTACTTC,CASSPTTGTYEQYF
TRBJ1-3,NA,TRBV28,NA,TGTGCCAGCAGTACATCAGGGGCTAGGGAGAGAAACACCATATATTTT,CASSTSGARERNTIYF
TRBJ1-1,NA,TRBV12-3/TRBV12-4,NA,TGTGCCGGCAGTTCAGACAAGAACACTGAAGCTTTCTTT,CAGSSDKNTEAFF
TRBJ2-3,NA,TRBV5-1,NA,TGCGCCAGCAGCTCCTTAACTTCGGCAGATACGCAGTATTTT,CASSSLTSADTQYF